This TCR beta chain was documented in a study of blood T cells in healthy people across ages. Using a J-beta primer mix together with a sample-barcoded 5' primer, a second PCR was run for roughly 7 to 11 cycles. Each CDR3 protein is one row after TCRdb ran MiXCR on the 5' RACE reads. The sample consists of some 700,000 distinct CDR3 sequences, approximately 22% of them appearing once. The CDR3 is 12 residues long. Germline-derived CDR1 and CDR2 are MNHEY and SVGEGT. Trimming took off 0 bases at V and 9 bases at J, with 6 bases between the two ends. Per sample, at least 5 micrograms of total RNA were extracted.

Sequencing used blood. The clonotype comes from a man aged 70-80 years in good health. This chain joins TRBV6-2 or TRBV6-3 and TRBJ2-1; D gene unclear. The CDR3 DNA follows: TGTGCCAGCAGTTACTCTTCCGTTGAGCAGTTCTTC. The encoded protein is CASSYSSVEQFF.